These T cell receptor beta chains were read from a single sample in a study of chemoradiotherapy in HPV16-positive cancers. TCRdb's table, derived via immunoSEQ multiplex PCR, lists solely in-frame clones and lacks some. The top ten clones hold around a fifth of a sample with more than 10,000 clones, about 88% of them seen once. The specimen was blood, collected from a patient who underwent chemoradiotherapy. All receptors come from a human donor with HPV-associated anogenital cancer. Each CDR3 is given with its conserved first and last residue. D genes are given only for firm matches. Some rows mark clone size as missing; the rest say once, few, many or name a class of expanded clone.

V	size	J	D	CDR3	DNA
TRBV19	few	TRBJ2-5	TRBD2	CASSPPGLDVATQYF	TGTGCCAGTAGTCCCCCGGGACTAGACGTGGCGACCCAGTACTTC
TRBV19	-	TRBJ1-1	TRBD1	CASRGGGPNTEAFF	TGTGCCAGCAGAGGGGGCGGTCCGAACACTGAAGCTTTCTTT
TRBV4-2	-	TRBJ2-1	TRBD1	CASSQGTGGSNEQFF	TGTGCCAGCAGCCAAGGGACAGGGGGATCCAATGAGCAGTTCTTC
TRBV2	-	TRBJ2-3	TRBD1	CASSLTGVDTQYF	TGTGCCAGCAGCTTGACAGGGGTAGATACGCAGTATTTT
TRBV6-6	few	TRBJ2-1	TRBD2	CASSYSRGLADNEQFF	TGTGCCAGCAGTTACAGCCGGGGACTAGCGGACAATGAGCAGTTCTTC
TRBV4-1	-	TRBJ1-6	-	CASSRDEVSSPLHF	TGCGCCAGCAGCCGGGACGAAGTCTCCTCACCCCTCCACTTT
TRBV5-1	few	TRBJ2-7	TRBD2	CASSFQVPSGKNEQYF	TGCGCCAGCAGCTTTCAGGTCCCTAGCGGGAAGAACGAGCAGTACTTC
TRBV27	-	TRBJ2-5	TRBD2	CASSLRGGGALEQYF	TGTGCCAGCAGTTTACGTGGCGGGGGGGCGTTGGAGCAGTACTTC
TRBV6-1	once	TRBJ1-1	-	CASSVERGVFEAFF	TGTGCCAGCAGTGTGGAACGGGGAGTTTTTGAAGCTTTCTTT
TRBV7-7	-	TRBJ2-5	-	CASSLRAGLRETQYF	TGTGCTAGCAGCTTAAGGGCCGGACTTCGGGAGACCCAGTACTTC
TRBV5-5	-	TRBJ2-1	TRBD1	CASSLAGRQGTYNEQFF	TGTGCCAGCAGCTTGGCGGGAAGACAGGGAACTTACAATGAGCAGTTCTTC
TRBV5-1	once	TRBJ1-6	-	CASSLGGWNSPLHF	TGCGCCAGCAGCTTGGGGGGGTGGAATTCACCCCTCCACTTT
TRBV2	-	TRBJ2-7	TRBD2	CASKRGGSFEQYF	TGTGCCAGCAAACGCGGGGGGAGCTTCGAGCAGTACTTC
TRBV29-1	-	TRBJ1-4	-	CSVSGRHLEKLFF	TGCAGCGTCTCCGGGAGGCACCTGGAAAAACTGTTTTTT
TRBV27	-	TRBJ1-4	-	CASTNRDNEKLFF	TGTGCCAGCACAAACCGGGACAATGAAAAACTGTTTTTT
TRBV18	-	TRBJ2-2	-	CASSPPSKGRNTGELFF	TGTGCCAGCTCACCCCCATCTAAGGGGCGGAACACCGGGGAGCTGTTTTTT
TRBV19	-	TRBJ1-5	TRBD1	CASRPGQGFSQPQHF	TGTGCCAGTAGACCCGGACAGGGGTTCTCTCAGCCCCAGCATTTT
TRBV28	-	TRBJ1-2	TRBD1	CATGFGLADREYGYTF	TGTGCCACCGGCTTTGGCTTGGCGGACAGGGAATATGGCTACACCTTC
TRBV2	-	TRBJ2-3	TRBD2	CASSEALKGREYF	TGTGCCAGCAGTGAAGCGCTTAAAGGGAGGGAGTATTTT
TRBV19	-	TRBJ1-2	TRBD1	CASSIGDSSSYGYTF	TGTGCCAGTAGTATAGGGGACAGCTCGTCCTATGGCTACACCTTC
TRBV9	-	TRBJ2-7	-	CASSVGRRNHEQYF	TGTGCCAGCAGCGTTGGTAGGCGCAACCACGAGCAGTACTTC
TRBV9	-	TRBJ2-2	TRBD2	CASSTRTSGYTGELFF	TGTGCCAGCAGCACCCGGACTAGCGGATACACCGGGGAGCTGTTTTTT
TRBV10-1	-	TRBJ2-3	-	CASSGLCGPEDTQYF	TGCGCCAGCAGTGGCCTGTGTGGGCCCGAGGATACGCAGTATTTT
TRBV6-4	-	TRBJ2-3	TRBD2	CASSLAGGSTDTQYF	TGTGCCAGCAGCCTAGCGGGGGGTTCCACAGATACGCAGTATTTT
TRBV7-6	-	TRBJ2-1	-	CASSLVRTYNEQFF	TGTGCCAGCAGCTTAGTTCGGACATACAATGAGCAGTTCTTC
TRBV5-4	-	TRBJ2-7	-	CASRPGLSGFEQYF	TGTGCCAGCAGACCGGGCCTCTCCGGGTTCGAGCAGTACTTC
TRBV5-5	once	TRBJ2-7	-	CASSLGPTATVIYEQYF	TGTGCCAGCAGCTTGGGGCCGACCGCGACAGTGATCTACGAGCAGTACTTC
TRBV18	once	TRBJ1-1	-	CASSLTAVNTEAFF	TGTGCCAGCTCACTGACGGCCGTGAACACTGAAGCTTTCTTT
TRBV5-5	-	TRBJ2-7	-	CASSLGTVAYEQYF	TGTGCCAGCAGCTTAGGGACGGTAGCCTACGAGCAGTACTTC
TRBV5-1	-	TRBJ1-1	-	CASSASTDTEAFF	TGCGCCAGCAGCGCATCAACTGACACTGAAGCTTTCTTT
TRBV14	-	TRBJ2-1	-	CASSQLKFPSNEQFF	TGTGCCAGCAGCCAATTGAAGTTTCCTTCCAATGAGCAGTTCTTC
TRBV7-2	-	TRBJ2-3	TRBD2	CASNLAGATITDTQYF	TGTGCCAGCAATCTAGCGGGGGCCACAATCACAGATACGCAGTATTTT
TRBV6-1	-	TRBJ2-1	-	CASKKERHYNEQFF	TGTGCCAGCAAAAAGGAGAGGCACTACAATGAGCAGTTCTTC
TRBV7-2	-	TRBJ2-7	TRBD1	CASSFGTGITYEQYF	TGTGCCAGCAGCTTCGGGACAGGAATTACCTACGAGCAGTACTTC
TRBV28	-	TRBJ2-7	-	CASRKGASGSLYEQYF	TGTGCCAGCAGGAAGGGGGCCAGCGGGAGTTTATACGAGCAGTACTTC
TRBV4-2	-	TRBJ2-3	-	CASSQGNQADTQYF	TGTGCCAGCAGCCAAGGAAATCAAGCAGATACGCAGTATTTT
TRBV19	-	TRBJ2-1	TRBD2	CASGDYLNYNEQFF	TGTGCCAGCGGGGACTACCTAAATTACAATGAGCAGTTCTTC
TRBV4-3	few	TRBJ1-2	-	CASSRAGGYDGYTF	TGCGCCAGCAGCCGGGCCGGAGGGTACGATGGCTACACCTTC
TRBV9	-	TRBJ2-3	-	CASSVDRGTDTQYF	TGTGCCAGCAGCGTAGACAGGGGCACAGATACGCAGTATTTT
TRBV7-8	-	TRBJ2-3	-	CASSLVGRTTSTDTQYF	TGTGCCAGCAGCTTAGTAGGGCGGACAACTAGCACAGATACGCAGTATTTT
TRBV19	-	TRBJ2-3	-	CASSHLAPTDTQYF	TGTGCCAGTAGCCACCTAGCGCCCACAGATACGCAGTATTTT
TRBV6-5	-	TRBJ1-2	-	CASTSGGAHYGYTF	TGTGCCAGCACCTCAGGAGGGGCCCACTATGGCTACACCTTC
TRBV10-3	-	TRBJ2-5	TRBD2	CAISELGGGGKETQYF	TGTGCCATCAGTGAGCTCGGAGGCGGGGGGAAGGAGACCCAGTACTTC
TRBV7-6	-	TRBJ2-1	TRBD2	CASSSGTSGSGPYNEQFF	TGTGCCAGCAGCTCCGGGACTAGCGGGAGCGGGCCCTACAATGAGCAGTTCTTC
TRBV12-2	-	TRBJ1-5	-	CASRLGLFSADSNQPQHF	TGTGCAAGTCGCTTAGGGCTGTTTTCAGCCGATAGCAATCAGCCCCAGCATTTT
TRBV19	-	TRBJ2-6	TRBD2	CASNRLAGGYGANVLTF	TGTGCCAGTAACAGACTAGCGGGAGGGTATGGGGCCAACGTCCTGACTTTC
TRBV28	-	TRBJ1-5	-	CASSLPRGPQHF	TGTGCCAGCAGTTTACCCCGAGGGCCCCAGCATTTT
TRBV4-3	-	TRBJ1-1	-	CASSLVAGDTEAFF	TGCGCCAGCAGCCTAGTGGCGGGGGACACTGAAGCTTTCTTT
TRBV7-9	few	TRBJ1-1	-	CASSSIGGPTEAFF	TGTGCCAGCAGCTCTATCGGGGGCCCCACTGAAGCTTTCTTT
TRBV7-3	-	TRBJ2-7	-	CASSLGYQGFYEQYF	TGTGCCAGCAGCCTGGGGTATCAGGGGTTCTACGAGCAGTACTTC
TRBV7-9	-	TRBJ2-1	-	CASSLVRRRANEQFF	TGTGCCAGCAGCTTAGTAAGACGAAGAGCCAATGAGCAGTTCTTC
TRBV5-4	-	TRBJ1-1	-	CASSPLGGADTEAFF	TGTGCCAGCAGCCCCCTGGGGGGGGCCGACACTGAAGCTTTCTTT